The sequence of this TCR beta chain was determined in a study of cytomegalovirus exposure and HLA in healthy donors (dated by TCRdb to 2017 to 2019). With regard to the full study: An earlier analysis of some 600 of the donors reported 276 Gb of sequence data and 117 million unique TCR beta sequences obtained from 180 million or so T cells. Approximately 300 gigabases of sequencing data and approximately 91 million unique TCR sequences made up an early release that covered over 550 HLA-typed donors. Of the 300 to 450 genotyped donors, 80% to 90% were placed in the genetic ancestry cluster associated with self-reported Caucasian donors. The study was designed to test whether signatures of past pathogen exposure could be identified by cataloging public T cell receptors. The study profiled the T cell repertoires of approximately 700 subjects by immunosequencing and related them to cytomegalovirus serostatus. A separate validation cohort of 90 to 150 different subjects was used in addition to the roughly 700-subject first cohort. The study combined high-throughput TCR immunosequencing, statistical association of individual TCRs with disease status, and machine learning to predict cytomegalovirus infection status. A later analysis re-analyzed previously published TCR beta repertoires from approximately 670 donors and added high-resolution HLA genotyping to study TCR occurrence patterns. The later analysis used no new phenotypic data to find candidate immune exposures, relying instead on TCR beta sequences and their occurrence across donors. To decide whether each TCR beta V gene segment behaved as functional or pseudogenic, an earlier analysis of 587 of the donors relied on high-throughput TCR beta sequencing. Donor age, sex, ethnicity and CMV serostatus were collected together with the repertoire data. A later genetic analysis used genome-wide SNP genotypes for about 65% of the roughly 670 donors, treating that subset as a discovery cohort. All discovery cohort repertoires had been generated on a single sequencing platform. HLA typing covered class I and class II loci at four-digit resolution. Typing coverage varied by locus: roughly 629-630 donors for A, B, C, DRB1 and DQB1; approximately 560 for DQA1; more than 600 for DPA1; under 490 for DPB1. Because of strong linkage in the cohort, five DR-DQ haplotypes were treated as single units for association and clustering. Across 398 genotyped donors of the cohort, an average of about 240,000 unique TCR beta nucleotide sequences per donor were sequenced, and approximately 17% of those sequences were non-productive.

Library preparation used the immunoSEQ multiplex PCR assay. The multiplex PCR relied on a mix of 60 forward primers for TCR Vbeta segments and 13 reverse primers for TCR Jbeta segments. The CDR3 region of rearranged TCR beta genes was amplified from genomic DNA by a multiplex PCR assay. On the Illumina HiSeq System, the amplified TCR beta libraries were sequenced as 87-base-pair reads. From the authors' description of their analysis: A later analysis tallied roughly 78 million unique TCR beta chains across the 666 repertoires, and some 10 million of those chains were shared by two or more donors. Raw reads were error-corrected and collapsed into unique sequences by a nearest-neighbor algorithm in which closely related sequences were merged to remove PCR and sequencing errors. Alignment of CDR3 sequences to IMGT reference sequences was used to assign V, D and J gene segments. For a sequence to be retained, a match of at least six nucleotides was required to both a V gene segment and a J gene segment. Rearrangements were called productive when the CDR3 lacked stop codons and stayed in frame with V and J; all others were non-productive. CDR3 was defined by IMGT convention, running from the second conserved V-encoded cysteine to the conserved J-encoded phenylalanine. Sequences without an unambiguous match to a single V gene segment were excluded from the earlier analysis of over 500 of the donors. In an earlier analysis of 587 of the donors, V segments were called functional above 56.7% productive rearrangements and were called segregating when the between-donor standard deviation exceeded 5%. A statistical classification framework was built to diagnose cytomegalovirus status from the catalog of TCR beta chain sequences. In a later analysis, TCR nucleotide sequences were compared against IMGT/GENE-DB human TR gene sequences so that V and J genes could be assigned. A later analysis assigned CDR3 sequences and most-parsimonious VDJ recombination scenarios with the TCRdist pipeline. A later analysis defined each TCR beta chain by its CDR3 amino acid sequence plus V-gene family, and excluded reads lacking a unique V-gene family. As a way to deal with suspected cross-contamination and a sequencing artifact, a later analysis dropped approximately 590 nucleotide sequences that were highly shared and had low generation probability. For each public chain, a later analysis derived a clonal expansion index from normalized ranks of inferred template counts within each repertoire. In a later analysis, generation probabilities were computed with a VDJ recombination model fitted to out-of-frame rearrangements, and the resulting probabilities were checked against IGoR. Hypergeometric tests were used in a later analysis to score TCR-TCR, TCR-HLA and TCR-CMV co-occurrence, with a repertoire-size bias correction applied to the TCR pairs. A later analysis estimated false discovery rates by permuting HLA or CMV assignments 20 times. In a later analysis, co-occurring TCRs were grouped using DBSCAN, and TCRdist sequence similarity was added for clustering within HLA-allele-positive subsets. Repertoires with fewer than 30,000 or more than 120,000 public chains were left out of co-occurrence clustering, as were four to six repertoires with anomalous nucleotide sharing. The immuneACCESS repertoire file appears here via TCRdb, limited to in-frame rearrangements. These files lack a portion of the clones; in checked studies, under half of the deficit traces to unresolved V genes, and the cause of the others is not known. That table furnishes V, J and clone size, whereas the DNA furnished D and trimming. The sample table records under 200,000 clones; roughly 80% of these occur just once. The ten largest account for roughly 1.9% of the sample.

CDR1 and CDR2 are read off the germline V gene as SGHRS and YFSETQ. V has 0 bases trimmed and J has 0 bases trimmed; junction bases matching no gene number 2. Including cysteine and phenylalanine, the CDR3 has 15 amino acids. Only the CDR3 part of the read is kept: 45 bases, read in frame from the first base. Study-level results and caveats: Cytomegalovirus status was reported to be diagnosed by the classifier with high specificity and sensitivity in both the original and validation cohorts. When HLA alleles, especially DR and DQ, strongly co-occurred, TCR associations were difficult to assign to individual alleles. The authors suggested that the approach could potentially be extended to other disease states and immunological phenotypes. In a later analysis, most CMV-associated TCR beta chains were found to appear HLA-restricted, with HLA associations seemingly driven largely by CMV exposure. A further reported finding was that TCR beta sequences accurately predicted the HLA-A and HLA-B alleles for most subjects in the first cohort. In a later analysis, over 15,000 TCR beta sequences were associated with specific HLA alleles at a false discovery rate of 0.05. The 87-base-pair reads could not distinguish some IMGT-functional V segments, including TRBV6-2 and TRBV6-3, so those segments were excluded. The study listed 164 TCR beta chains as associated with cytomegalovirus. In a later analysis, the rate of TCR association differed among HLA loci, with DRB1 alleles having the most associated TCRs and HLA-C alleles having the fewest. An association between a missense DCLRE1C variant and V-gene and J-gene trimming of TCR beta chains was found in a later genetic analysis and replicated in an independent cohort. The sequencing pipeline was judged likely to have produced a cluster of highly shared sequence variants as a technical artifact. Presence/absence analyses assumed roughly uniform sequencing depth across donors, an assumption that may not hold. While some public TCRs were present in many individuals, most TCR sequences turned up only very rarely across donors. Because HLA typing was unavailable for some donors at each locus, only the typed subset was used in association tests. In an earlier analysis of 587 of the donors, most TCR beta V segments were observed in productive rearrangements about 90% or about 30% of the time, broadly matching IMGT annotations. In vitro tests confirmed that a few of the cytomegalovirus-associated TCR beta chains recognize cytomegalovirus antigens. Correlated functional status among segregating V segments might be attributable to linkage disequilibrium, but an unknown experimental factor could not be ruled out. A later analysis reported that several top co-occurrence clusters appeared linked to parvovirus B19, influenza, CMV and Epstein-Barr virus. Compared with equally common non-associated chains, HLA-associated TCR beta chains in a later analysis were more clonally expanded and had lower generation probabilities. In this cohort, only TCR beta chains were sequenced, and detectable features were limited by the absence of alpha or paired-chain data. Because counts were too low, about 17 rarely observed V segments, including chromosome 9 orphons, were excluded from the earlier analysis of 500 to 700 of the donors. In a later genetic analysis, fewer N-insertions in productive TCRs were reported among donors in an Asian-associated ancestry cluster than the approximately 710-donor mean. CMV serostatus was the only immune exposure information available for the cohort.

The cohort was made up of 666 healthy bone marrow donors. At the time of sampling, every cohort member was nominally healthy, though immune exposures that went unrecorded were likely present. CMV serostatus was positive for about 300 and negative for about 55% of the roughly 670 cohort members, and was not recorded for this donor. Every donor gave a peripheral blood sample, and the peripheral blood mononuclear cells from that sample were used for TCR beta sequencing. Genomic DNA extraction from the blood cell samples was performed with the Qiagen DNeasy Blood Extraction Kit. With respect to this clone: What this receptor recognizes is not known. No much larger clone is present one base from it, and per-base qualities are unavailable. In the same sample, other DNA sequences code for this CDR3.

Here the chain combines TRBV5-1 and TRBJ1-2; 7 central nucleotides agree with TRBD1. The sequenced material came from PBMCs. The source is a human donor in good health. In nucleotide form, the sequence is TGCGCCAGCAGCTTGGGCGGGACAGCTAACTATGGCTACACCTTC. The translation is CASSLGGTANYGYTF. With the portions outside the CDR3 filled from the reference TRBV5-1 and TRBJ1-2 genes, the complete variable region becomes KAGVTQTPRYLIKTRGQQVTLSCSPISGHRSVSWYQQTPGQGLQFLFEYFSETQRNKGNFPGRFSGRQFSNSRSEMNVSTLELGDSALYLCASSLGGTANYGYTFGSGTRLTVV.